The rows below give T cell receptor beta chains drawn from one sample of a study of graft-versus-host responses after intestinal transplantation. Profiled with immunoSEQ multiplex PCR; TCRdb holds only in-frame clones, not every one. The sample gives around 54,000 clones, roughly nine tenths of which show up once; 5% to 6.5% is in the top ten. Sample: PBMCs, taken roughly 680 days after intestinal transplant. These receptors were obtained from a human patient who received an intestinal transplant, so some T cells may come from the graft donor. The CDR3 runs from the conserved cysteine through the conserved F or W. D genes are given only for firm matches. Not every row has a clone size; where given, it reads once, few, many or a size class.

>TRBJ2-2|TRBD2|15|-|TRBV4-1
CASSQGSSGSGELFF
TGCGCCAGCAGCCAAGGAAGCAGCGGGAGCGGGGAGCTGTTTTTT
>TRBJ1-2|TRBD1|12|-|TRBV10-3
CAIRGDRGGYTF
TGTGCCATCAGGGGGGACAGGGGAGGCTACACCTTC
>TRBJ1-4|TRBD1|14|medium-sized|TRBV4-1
CASSRDRGEEKLFF
TGCGCCAGCAGTCGCGACAGGGGAGAAGAAAAACTGTTTTTT
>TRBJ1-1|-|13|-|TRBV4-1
CASSQDRAGGAFF
TGCGCCAGCAGCCAAGACCGGGCAGGCGGAGCTTTCTTT
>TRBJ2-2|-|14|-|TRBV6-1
CASEIGTYTGELFF
TGTGCCAGTGAAATCGGGACCTACACCGGGGAGCTGTTTTTT
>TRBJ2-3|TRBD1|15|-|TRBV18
CASSPPDRVADTQYF
TGTGCCAGCTCACCCCCCGACAGGGTCGCAGATACGCAGTATTTT
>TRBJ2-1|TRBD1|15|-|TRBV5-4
CASSLDRGAYNEQFF
TGTGCCAGCAGCTTGGACAGGGGAGCCTACAATGAGCAGTTCTTC
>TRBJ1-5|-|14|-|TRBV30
CAWSTLDSNQPQHF
TGTGCCTGGAGTACCCTGGACAGCAATCAGCCCCAGCATTTT
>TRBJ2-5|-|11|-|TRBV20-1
CSAPPVETQYF
TGCAGTGCTCCCCCCGTAGAGACCCAGTACTTC
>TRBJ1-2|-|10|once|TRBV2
CARRDYGYTF
TGTGCCAGAAGGGACTATGGCTACACCTTC
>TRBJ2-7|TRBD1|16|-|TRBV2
CASRERTGTVSYEQYF
TGTGCCAGCAGGGAACGAACCGGGACAGTGTCCTACGAGCAGTACTTC
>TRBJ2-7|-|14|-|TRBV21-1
CASSKIPREYEQYF
TGTGCCAGCAGCAAAATTCCCAGGGAATACGAGCAGTACTTC
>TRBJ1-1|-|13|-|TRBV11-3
CASSLSGESEAFF
TGTGCCAGCAGCTTATCGGGGGAATCAGAAGCTTTCTTT
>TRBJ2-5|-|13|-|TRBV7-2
CASSLFGGETQYF
TGTGCCAGCAGCTTGTTTGGGGGCGAGACCCAGTACTTC
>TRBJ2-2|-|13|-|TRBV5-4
CASRPTNTGELFF
TGTGCCAGCAGGCCGACGAACACCGGGGAGCTGTTTTTT
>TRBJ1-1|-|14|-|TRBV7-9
CASSPPSWSAEAFF
TGTGCCAGCAGCCCCCCCTCGTGGTCTGCTGAAGCTTTCTTT
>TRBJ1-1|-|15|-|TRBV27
CASGGAGRSPTEAFF
TGTGCCAGCGGTGGGGCGGGACGGTCGCCGACTGAAGCTTTCTTT
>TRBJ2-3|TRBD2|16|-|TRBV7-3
CASSVSGGAVTDTQYF
TGTGCCAGCAGCGTTAGCGGGGGGGCCGTAACAGATACGCAGTATTTT
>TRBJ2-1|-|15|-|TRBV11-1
CASSLARSTYNEQFF
TGTGCCAGCAGCTTAGCGAGGTCCACCTACAATGAGCAGTTCTTC
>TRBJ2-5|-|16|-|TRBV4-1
CASSQDLQVPTETQYF
TGCGCCAGCAGCCAAGATCTTCAGGTCCCGACGGAGACCCAGTACTTC
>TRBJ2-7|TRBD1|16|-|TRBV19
CASSRDRGPGGYEQYF
TGTGCCAGTAGCCGGGACAGGGGGCCCGGTGGCTACGAGCAGTACTTC
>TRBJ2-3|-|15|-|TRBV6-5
CASSYTEDGGDTQYF
TGTGCCAGCAGTTACACGGAGGACGGCGGAGATACGCAGTATTTT
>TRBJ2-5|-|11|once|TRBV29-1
CSVDTQETQYF
TGCAGCGTTGACACTCAAGAGACCCAGTACTTC
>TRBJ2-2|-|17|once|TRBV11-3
CASSPWVIQGNTGELFF
TGTGCCAGCAGCCCATGGGTTATACAGGGTAACACCGGGGAGCTGTTTTTT
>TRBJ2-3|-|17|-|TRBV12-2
CASRLPCGQTHTDTQYF
TGTGCAAGTCGCTTACCCTGCGGGCAGACCCACACAGATACGCAGTATTTT
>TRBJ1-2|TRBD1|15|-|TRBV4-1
CASSHPTGDSYGYTF
TGCGCCAGCAGCCACCCGACAGGGGACTCCTATGGCTACACCTTC
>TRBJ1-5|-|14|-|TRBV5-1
CASSLAGGAQPQHF
TGCGCCAGCAGCTTGGCGGGGGGGGCTCAGCCCCAGCATTTT
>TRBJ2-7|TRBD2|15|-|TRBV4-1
CASSSLRSGGYEQYF
TGCGCCAGCAGCTCCCTACGGAGCGGGGGCTACGAGCAGTACTTC
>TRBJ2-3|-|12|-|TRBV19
CASSINGDTQYF
TGTGCCAGTAGTATTAACGGGGATACGCAGTATTTT
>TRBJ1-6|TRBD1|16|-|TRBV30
CAWSVAGTGRDSPLHF
TGTGCCTGGAGTGTAGCCGGGACAGGGCGCGATTCACCCCTCCACTTT
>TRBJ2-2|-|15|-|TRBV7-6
CASSITGYRAGELFF
TGTGCCAGCAGCATAACAGGGTATCGGGCCGGGGAGCTGTTTTTT
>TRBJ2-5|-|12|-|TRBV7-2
CASAGARETQYF
TGTGCCAGCGCCGGGGCGCGTGAGACCCAGTACTTC
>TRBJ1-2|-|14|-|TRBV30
CAWSGHLFDYGYTF
TGTGCCTGGAGTGGACACCTCTTTGACTATGGCTACACCTTC
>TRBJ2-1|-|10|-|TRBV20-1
CSAANNQQFF
TGCAGTGCCGCGAACAATCAGCAGTTCTTC
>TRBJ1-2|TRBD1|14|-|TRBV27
CASRPGGVNYGYTF
TGTGCCAGCAGGCCAGGGGGGGTTAACTATGGCTACACCTTC
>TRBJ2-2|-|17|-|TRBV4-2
CASSQTPGEANTGELFF
TGTGCCAGCAGCCAAACCCCGGGAGAGGCGAACACCGGGGAGCTGTTTTTT
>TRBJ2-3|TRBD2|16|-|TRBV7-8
CASSPRLAGFKDTQYF
TGTGCCAGCAGCCCCCGACTAGCGGGCTTCAAAGATACGCAGTATTTT
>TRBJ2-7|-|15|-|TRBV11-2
CASSLAPGISYEQYF
TGTGCCAGCAGCTTAGCCCCAGGAATCTCCTACGAGCAGTACTTC
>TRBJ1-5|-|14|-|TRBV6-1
CASSAQQSNQPQHF
TGTGCCAGCAGTGCGCAACAGAGCAATCAGCCCCAGCATTTT
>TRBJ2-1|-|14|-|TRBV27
CASSSPALVNEQFF
TGTGCCAGCAGTTCACCGGCTCTCGTCAATGAGCAGTTCTTC
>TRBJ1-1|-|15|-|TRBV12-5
CASGLVLSRYTEAFF
TGTGCTAGTGGTTTGGTACTCTCTAGGTACACTGAAGCTTTCTTT
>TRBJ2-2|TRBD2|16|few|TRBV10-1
CASSEWRGANTGELFF
TGCGCCAGCAGTGAGTGGCGGGGGGCGAACACCGGGGAGCTGTTTTTT
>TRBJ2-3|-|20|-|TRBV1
CTSSLRPQLAGARPGDTQYF
TGCACCAGCAGCCTCCGTCCCCAACTAGCGGGGGCCCGTCCAGGGGATACGCAGTATTTT
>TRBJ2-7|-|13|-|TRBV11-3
CASSLRSSYEQYF
TGTGCCAGCAGCCTTCGTAGCTCCTACGAGCAGTACTTC
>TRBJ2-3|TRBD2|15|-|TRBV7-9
CASSRIPSGGDTQYF
TGTGCCAGCAGCCGAATCCCTAGCGGGGGAGATACGCAGTATTTT
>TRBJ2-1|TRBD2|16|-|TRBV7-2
CASSHFESSGYNEQFF
TGTGCCAGCAGCCACTTCGAGTCTAGCGGCTACAATGAGCAGTTCTTC
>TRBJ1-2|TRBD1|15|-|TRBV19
CASSRRQGDGYGYTF
TGTGCCAGTAGTAGGAGACAGGGGGACGGCTATGGCTACACCTTC
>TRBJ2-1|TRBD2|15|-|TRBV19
CASSPGLADYNEQFF
TGTGCCAGTAGTCCGGGACTAGCGGATTACAATGAGCAGTTCTTC
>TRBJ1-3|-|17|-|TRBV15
CATSSDVLVSSGNTIYF
TGTGCCACCAGCAGTGATGTCCTAGTAAGCTCTGGAAACACCATATATTTT
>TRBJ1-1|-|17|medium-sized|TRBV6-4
CASSDDGRQGINTEAFF
TGTGCCAGCAGTGACGACGGTCGGCAGGGGATAAACACTGAAGCTTTCTTT
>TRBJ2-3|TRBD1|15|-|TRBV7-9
CASSRTGRGTDTQYF
TGTGCCAGCAGCCGGACAGGGCGGGGTACAGATACGCAGTATTTT
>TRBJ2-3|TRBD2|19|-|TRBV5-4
CASSPIGKTSGGQGDTQYF
TGTGCCAGCAGCCCGATTGGAAAGACTAGCGGGGGCCAGGGGGATACGCAGTATTTT
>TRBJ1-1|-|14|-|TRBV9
CASNAGGWSDEAFF
TGTGCCAGCAATGCGGGAGGTTGGAGCGATGAAGCTTTCTTT
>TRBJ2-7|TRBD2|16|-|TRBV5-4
CASSYGLAGGRVEQYF
TGTGCCAGCAGCTACGGACTAGCGGGGGGGCGAGTGGAGCAGTACTTC
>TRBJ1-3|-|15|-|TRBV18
CASSPPSRSGNTIYF
TGTGCCAGCTCACCACCCTCCCGCTCTGGAAACACCATATATTTT